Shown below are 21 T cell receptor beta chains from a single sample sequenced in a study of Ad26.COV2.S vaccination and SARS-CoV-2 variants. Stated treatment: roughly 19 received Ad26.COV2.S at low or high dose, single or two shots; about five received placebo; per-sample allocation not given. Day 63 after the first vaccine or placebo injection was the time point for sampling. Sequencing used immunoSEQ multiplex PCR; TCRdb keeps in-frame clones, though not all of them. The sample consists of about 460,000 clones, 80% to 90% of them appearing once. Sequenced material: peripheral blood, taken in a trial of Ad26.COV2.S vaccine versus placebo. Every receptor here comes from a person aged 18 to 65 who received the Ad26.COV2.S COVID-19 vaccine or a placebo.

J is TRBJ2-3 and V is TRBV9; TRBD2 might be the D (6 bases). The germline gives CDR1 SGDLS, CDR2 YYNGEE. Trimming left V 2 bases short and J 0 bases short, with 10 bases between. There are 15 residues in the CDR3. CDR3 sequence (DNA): TGTGCCAGCAGCGTTGGACTACCGAGCACAGATACGCAGTATTTT. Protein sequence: CASSVGLPSTDTQYF.

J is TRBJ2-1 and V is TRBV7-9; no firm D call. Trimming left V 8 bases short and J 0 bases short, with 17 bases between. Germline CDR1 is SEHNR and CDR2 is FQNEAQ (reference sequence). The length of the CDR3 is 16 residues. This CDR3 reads CASARFHRVSYNEQFF. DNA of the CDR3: TGTGCCAGCGCTCGGTTCCACCGAGTCTCCTACAATGAGCAGTTCTTC.

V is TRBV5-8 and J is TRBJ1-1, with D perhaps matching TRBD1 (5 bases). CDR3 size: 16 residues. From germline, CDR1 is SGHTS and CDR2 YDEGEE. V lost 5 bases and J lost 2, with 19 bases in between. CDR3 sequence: CASRREGRGLNTEAFF. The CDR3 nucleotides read TGTGCCAGCAGGAGAGAGGGGCGGGGTCTCAACACTGAAGCTTTCTTT.

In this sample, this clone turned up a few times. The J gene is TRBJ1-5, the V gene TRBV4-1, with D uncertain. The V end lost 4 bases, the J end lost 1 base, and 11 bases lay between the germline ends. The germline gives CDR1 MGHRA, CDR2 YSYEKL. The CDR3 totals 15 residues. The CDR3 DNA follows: TGCGCCAGCAGCCCGCGGCGGGGAAGCAATCAGCCCCAGCATTTT. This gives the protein CASSPRRGSNQPQHF.

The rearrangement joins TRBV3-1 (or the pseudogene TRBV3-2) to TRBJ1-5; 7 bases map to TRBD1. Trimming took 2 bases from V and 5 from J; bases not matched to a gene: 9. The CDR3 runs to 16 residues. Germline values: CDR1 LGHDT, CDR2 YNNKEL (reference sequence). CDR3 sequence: CASSQRQGRRHQPQHF. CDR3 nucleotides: TGTGCCAGCAGCCAACGACAGGGTCGGAGACATCAGCCCCAGCATTTT.

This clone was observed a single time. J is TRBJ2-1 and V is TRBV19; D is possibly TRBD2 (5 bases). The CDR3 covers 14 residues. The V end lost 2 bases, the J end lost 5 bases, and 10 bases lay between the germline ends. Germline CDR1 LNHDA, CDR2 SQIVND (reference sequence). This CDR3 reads CASSIRRQDNEQFF. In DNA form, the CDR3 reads TGTGCCAGTAGTATACGGAGGCAGGACAATGAGCAGTTCTTC. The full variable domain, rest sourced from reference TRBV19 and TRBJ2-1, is DGGITQSPKYLFRKEGQNVTLSCEQNLNHDAMYWYRQDPGQGLRLIYYSQIVNDFQKGDIAEGYSVSREKKESFPLTVTSAQKNPTAFYLCASSIRRQDNEQFFGPGTRLTVL.

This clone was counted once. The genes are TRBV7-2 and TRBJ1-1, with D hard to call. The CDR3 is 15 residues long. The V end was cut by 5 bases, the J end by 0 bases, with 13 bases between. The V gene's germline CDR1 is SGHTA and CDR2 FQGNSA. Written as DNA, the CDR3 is TGTGCCAGCAGCCTCCAGAGTATTCTGAACACTGAAGCTTTCTTT. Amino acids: CASSLQSILNTEAFF.

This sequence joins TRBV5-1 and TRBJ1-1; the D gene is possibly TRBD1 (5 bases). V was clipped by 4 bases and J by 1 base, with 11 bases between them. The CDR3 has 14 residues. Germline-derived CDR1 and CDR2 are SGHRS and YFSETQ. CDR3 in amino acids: CASSGAGKNTEAFF. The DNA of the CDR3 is TGCGCCAGCAGCGGGGCCGGGAAGAACACTGAAGCTTTCTTT.

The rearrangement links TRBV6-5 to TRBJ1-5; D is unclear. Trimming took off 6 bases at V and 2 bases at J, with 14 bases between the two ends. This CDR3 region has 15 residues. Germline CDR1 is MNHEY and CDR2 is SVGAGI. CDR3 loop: CASRIQRAGNQPQHF. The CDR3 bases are TGTGCCAGCAGGATCCAGAGGGCGGGCAATCAGCCCCAGCATTTT.

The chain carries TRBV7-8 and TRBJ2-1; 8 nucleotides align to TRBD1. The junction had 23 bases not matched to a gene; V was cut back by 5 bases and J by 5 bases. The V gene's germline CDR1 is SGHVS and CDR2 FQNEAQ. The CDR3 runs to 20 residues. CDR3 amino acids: CASSAQGTRFLRGPDNEQFF. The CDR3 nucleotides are TGTGCCAGCAGCGCACAAGGAACCCGCTTCCTCAGGGGGCCGGACAATGAGCAGTTCTTC.

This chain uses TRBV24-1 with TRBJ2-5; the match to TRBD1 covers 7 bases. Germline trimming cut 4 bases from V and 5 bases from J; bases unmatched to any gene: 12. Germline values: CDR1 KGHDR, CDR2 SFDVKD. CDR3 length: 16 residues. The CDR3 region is CATSETGTAERETQYF. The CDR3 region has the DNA TGTGCCACCAGTGAAACTGGGACAGCCGAGCGGGAGACCCAGTACTTC.

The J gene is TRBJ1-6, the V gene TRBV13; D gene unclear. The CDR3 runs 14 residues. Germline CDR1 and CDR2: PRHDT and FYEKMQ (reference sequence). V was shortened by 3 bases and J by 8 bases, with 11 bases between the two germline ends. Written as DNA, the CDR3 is TGTGCCAGCAGCTTGTTCCAAGGTGATTCACCCCTCCACTTT. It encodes CASSLFQGDSPLHF.

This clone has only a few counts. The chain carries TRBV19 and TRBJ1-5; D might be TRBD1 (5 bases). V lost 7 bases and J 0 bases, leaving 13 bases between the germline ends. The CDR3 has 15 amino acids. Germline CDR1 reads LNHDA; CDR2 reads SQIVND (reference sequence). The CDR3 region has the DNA TGTGCCAGTACCTTGGGACCTTATAGCAATCAGCCCCAGCATTTT. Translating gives CASTLGPYSNQPQHF.

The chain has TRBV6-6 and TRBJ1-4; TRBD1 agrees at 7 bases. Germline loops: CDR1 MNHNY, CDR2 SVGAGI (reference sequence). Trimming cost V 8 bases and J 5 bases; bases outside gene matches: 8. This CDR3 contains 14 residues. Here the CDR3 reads CASSPGTVNEKLFF. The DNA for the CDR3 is TGTGCCAGCTCGCCCGGGACAGTAAATGAAAAACTGTTTTTT.

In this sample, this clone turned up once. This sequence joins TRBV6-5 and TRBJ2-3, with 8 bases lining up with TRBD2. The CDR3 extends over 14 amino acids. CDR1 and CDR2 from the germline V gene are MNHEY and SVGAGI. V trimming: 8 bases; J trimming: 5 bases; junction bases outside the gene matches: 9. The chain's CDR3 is CASLYGGGGDTQYF. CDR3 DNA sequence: TGTGCCAGCTTATACGGGGGGGGCGGAGATACGCAGTATTTT.

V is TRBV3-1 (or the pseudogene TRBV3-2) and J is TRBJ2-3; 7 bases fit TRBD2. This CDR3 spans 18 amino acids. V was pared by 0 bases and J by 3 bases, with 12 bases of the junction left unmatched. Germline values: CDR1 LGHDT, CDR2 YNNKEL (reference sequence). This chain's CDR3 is CASSQEVPGGRATDTQYF. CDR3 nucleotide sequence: TGTGCCAGCAGCCAAGAGGTGCCGGGCGGGAGAGCGACAGATACGCAGTATTTT.

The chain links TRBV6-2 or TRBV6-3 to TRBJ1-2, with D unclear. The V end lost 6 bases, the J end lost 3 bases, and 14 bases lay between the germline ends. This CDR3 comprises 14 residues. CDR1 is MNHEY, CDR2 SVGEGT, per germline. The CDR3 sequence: CASSRLEGHYGYTF. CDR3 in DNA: TGTGCCAGCAGCCGACTGGAGGGCCACTATGGCTACACCTTC.

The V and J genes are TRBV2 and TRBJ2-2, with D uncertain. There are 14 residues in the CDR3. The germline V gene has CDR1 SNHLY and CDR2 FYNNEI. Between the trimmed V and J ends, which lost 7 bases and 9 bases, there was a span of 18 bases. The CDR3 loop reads CASTSSHQSRELFF. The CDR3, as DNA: TGTGCCAGCACCTCCTCCCACCAGTCAAGGGAGCTGTTTTTT.

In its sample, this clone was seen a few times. CDR3 DNA sequence: TGTGCCAGCAGTGAAGGGCTAGCGGGAGGCCCCACAGATACGCAGTATTTT. Its protein product is CASSEGLAGGPTDTQYF. The chain recombines TRBV6-1 with TRBJ2-3; 11 nucleotides line up with TRBD2. J gave up 2 bases and V 1 base, and 5 bases lay outside the gene matches. The CDR3 is 17 residues long. Germline V gene data show CDR1 as MNHNS and CDR2 as SASEGT.

The CDR3 bases are TGTGCCAGCAGCTTAGCCCACGGGACTAGCAAAGAGACCCAGTACTTC. Translating gives CASSLAHGTSKETQYF. The chain uses TRBV7-9 and TRBJ2-5; 9 bases agree with TRBD2. The V segment lost 0 bases and the J segment 3 bases; nucleotides outside the gene matches: 5. CDR1 is SEHNR and CDR2 is FQNEAQ in the germline V gene (reference sequence). There are 16 residues in the CDR3.

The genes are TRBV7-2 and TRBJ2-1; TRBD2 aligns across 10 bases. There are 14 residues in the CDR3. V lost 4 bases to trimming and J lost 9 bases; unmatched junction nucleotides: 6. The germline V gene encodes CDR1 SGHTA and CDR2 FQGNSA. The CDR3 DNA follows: TGTGCCAGCAGCTCTCTAGCGGGAGCGGTTGAGCAGTTCTTC. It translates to CASSSLAGAVEQFF.